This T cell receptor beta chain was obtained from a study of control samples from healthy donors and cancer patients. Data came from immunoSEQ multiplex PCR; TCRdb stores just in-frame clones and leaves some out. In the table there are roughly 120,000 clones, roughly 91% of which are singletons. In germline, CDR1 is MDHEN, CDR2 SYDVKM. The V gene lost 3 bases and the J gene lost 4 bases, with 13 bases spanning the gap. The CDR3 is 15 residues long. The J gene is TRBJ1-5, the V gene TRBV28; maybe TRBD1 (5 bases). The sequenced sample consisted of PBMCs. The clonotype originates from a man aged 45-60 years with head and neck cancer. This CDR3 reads CASSFYLGGNQPQHF. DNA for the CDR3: TGTGCCAGCAGTTTCTACCTCGGGGGGAATCAGCCCCAGCATTTT.